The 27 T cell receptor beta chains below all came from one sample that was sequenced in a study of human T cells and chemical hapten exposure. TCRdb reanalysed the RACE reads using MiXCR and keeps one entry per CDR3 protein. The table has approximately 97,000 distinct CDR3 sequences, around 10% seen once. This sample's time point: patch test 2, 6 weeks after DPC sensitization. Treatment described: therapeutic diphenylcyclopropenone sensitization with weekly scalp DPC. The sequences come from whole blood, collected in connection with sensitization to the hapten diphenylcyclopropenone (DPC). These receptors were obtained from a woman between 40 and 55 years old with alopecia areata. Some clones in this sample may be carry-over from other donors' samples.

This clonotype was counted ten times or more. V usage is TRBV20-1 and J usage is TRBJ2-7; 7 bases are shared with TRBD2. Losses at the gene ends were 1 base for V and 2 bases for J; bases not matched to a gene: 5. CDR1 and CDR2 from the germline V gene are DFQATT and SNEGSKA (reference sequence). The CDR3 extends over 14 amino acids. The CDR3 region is CSARVGGGTYEQYF. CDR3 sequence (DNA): TGCAGTGCTAGAGTGGGCGGGGGTACCTACGAGCAGTACTTC.

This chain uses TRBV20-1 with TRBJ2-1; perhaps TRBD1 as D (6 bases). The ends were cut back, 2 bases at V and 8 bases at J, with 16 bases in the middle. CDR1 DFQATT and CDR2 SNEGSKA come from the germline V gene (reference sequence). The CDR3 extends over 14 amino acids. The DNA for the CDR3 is TGCAGTGCTAGATATCCCGGGACACAGGATGAGCAGTTCTTC. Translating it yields CSARYPGTQDEQFF.

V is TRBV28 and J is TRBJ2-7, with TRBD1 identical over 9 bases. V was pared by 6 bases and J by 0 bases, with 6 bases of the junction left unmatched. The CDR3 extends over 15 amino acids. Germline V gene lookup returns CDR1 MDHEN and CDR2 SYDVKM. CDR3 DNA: TGTGCCAGCAGGGGACAGGGATCCTACTCCTACGAGCAGTACTTC. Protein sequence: CASRGQGSYSYEQYF.

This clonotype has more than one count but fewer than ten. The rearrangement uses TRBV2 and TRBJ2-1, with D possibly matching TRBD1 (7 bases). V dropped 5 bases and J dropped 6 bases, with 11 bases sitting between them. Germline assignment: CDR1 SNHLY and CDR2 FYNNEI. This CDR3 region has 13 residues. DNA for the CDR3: TGTGCCAGCAGTCGTCAGGGGGGCAATGAGCAGTTCTTC. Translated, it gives CASSRQGGNEQFF.

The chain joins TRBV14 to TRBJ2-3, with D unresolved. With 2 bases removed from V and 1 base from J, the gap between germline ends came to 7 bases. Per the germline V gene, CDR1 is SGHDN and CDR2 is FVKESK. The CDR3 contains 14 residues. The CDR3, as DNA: TGTGCCAGCAGCCAATATCCGGGCACAGATACGCAGTATTTT. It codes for CASSQYPGTDTQYF. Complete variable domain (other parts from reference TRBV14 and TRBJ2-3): EAGVTQFPSHSVIEKGQTVTLRCDPISGHDNLYWYRRVMGKEIKFLLHFVKESKQDESGMPNNRFLAERTGGTYSTLKVQPAELEDSGVYFCASSQYPGTDTQYFGPGTRLTVL.

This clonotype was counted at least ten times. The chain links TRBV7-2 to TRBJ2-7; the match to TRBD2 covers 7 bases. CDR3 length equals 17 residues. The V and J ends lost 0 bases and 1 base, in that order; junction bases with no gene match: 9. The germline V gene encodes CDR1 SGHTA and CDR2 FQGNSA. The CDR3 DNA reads TGTGCCAGCAGCTTAGCGCGACTAGCTATGGGGTCCTACGAGCAGTACTTC. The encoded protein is CASSLARLAMGSYEQYF.

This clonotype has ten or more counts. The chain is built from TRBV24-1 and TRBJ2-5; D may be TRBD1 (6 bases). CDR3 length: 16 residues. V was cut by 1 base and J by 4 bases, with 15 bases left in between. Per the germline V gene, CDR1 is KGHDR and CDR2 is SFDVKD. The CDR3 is CATSDLSGGPSETQYF. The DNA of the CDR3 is TGTGCCACCAGTGATTTAAGTGGGGGCCCCTCAGAGACCCAGTACTTC.

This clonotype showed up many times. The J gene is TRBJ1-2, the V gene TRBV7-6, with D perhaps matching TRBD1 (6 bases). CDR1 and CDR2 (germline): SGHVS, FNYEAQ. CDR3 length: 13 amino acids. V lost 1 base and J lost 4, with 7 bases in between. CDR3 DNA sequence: TGTGCCAGCAGCTTAGAACAGGGCTATGGCTACACCTTC. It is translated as CASSLEQGYGYTF. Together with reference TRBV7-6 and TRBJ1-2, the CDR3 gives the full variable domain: GAGVSQSPRYKVTKRGQDVALRCDPISGHVSLYWYRQALGQGPEFLTYFNYEAQQDKSGLPNDRFSAERPEGSISTLTIQRTEQRDSAMYRCASSLEQGYGYTFGSGTRLTVV.

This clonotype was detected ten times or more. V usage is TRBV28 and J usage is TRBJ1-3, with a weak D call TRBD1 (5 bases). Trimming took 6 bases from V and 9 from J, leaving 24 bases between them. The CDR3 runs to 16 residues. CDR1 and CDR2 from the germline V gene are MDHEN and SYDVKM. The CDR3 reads CASSPSGAVYSTTIYF. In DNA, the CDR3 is TGTGCCAGCAGCCCATCCGGGGCTGTATATTCAACCACCATATATTTT.

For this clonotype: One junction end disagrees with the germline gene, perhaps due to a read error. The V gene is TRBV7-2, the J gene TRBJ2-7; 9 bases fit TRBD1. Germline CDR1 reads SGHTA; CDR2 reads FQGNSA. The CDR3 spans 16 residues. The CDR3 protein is CASSLAKSQGARERYF. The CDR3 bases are TGTGCCAGCAGCTTAGCGAAGTCACAGGGGGCGCGGGAGCGGTACTTC.

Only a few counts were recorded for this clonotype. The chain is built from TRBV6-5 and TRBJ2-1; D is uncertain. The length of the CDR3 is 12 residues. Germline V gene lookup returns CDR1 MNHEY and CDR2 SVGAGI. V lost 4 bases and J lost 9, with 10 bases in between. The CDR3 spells CASSLYMGEQFF. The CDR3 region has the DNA TGTGCCAGCAGTTTGTACATGGGTGAGCAGTTCTTC.

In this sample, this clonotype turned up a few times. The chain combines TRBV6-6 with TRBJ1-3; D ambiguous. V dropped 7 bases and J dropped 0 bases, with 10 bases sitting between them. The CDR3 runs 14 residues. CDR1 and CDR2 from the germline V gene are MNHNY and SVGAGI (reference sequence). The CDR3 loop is CASILGVSGNTIYF. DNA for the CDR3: TGTGCCAGCATCCTGGGAGTCTCTGGAAACACCATATATTTT.

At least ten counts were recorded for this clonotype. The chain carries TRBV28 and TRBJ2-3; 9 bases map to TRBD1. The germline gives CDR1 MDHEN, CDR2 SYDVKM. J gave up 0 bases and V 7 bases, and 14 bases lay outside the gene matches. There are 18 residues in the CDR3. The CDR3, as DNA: TGTGCCAGCATCCCGACAGGGGGGACCCAAACTAGCACAGATACGCAGTATTTT. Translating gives CASIPTGGTQTSTDTQYF.

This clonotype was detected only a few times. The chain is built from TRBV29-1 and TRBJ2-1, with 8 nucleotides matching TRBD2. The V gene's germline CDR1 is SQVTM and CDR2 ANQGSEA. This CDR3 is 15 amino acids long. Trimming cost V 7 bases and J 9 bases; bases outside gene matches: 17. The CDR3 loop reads CSAGSSGELGGEQFF. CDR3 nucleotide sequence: TGCAGCGCAGGGAGTAGCGGGGAGTTGGGCGGTGAGCAGTTCTTC.

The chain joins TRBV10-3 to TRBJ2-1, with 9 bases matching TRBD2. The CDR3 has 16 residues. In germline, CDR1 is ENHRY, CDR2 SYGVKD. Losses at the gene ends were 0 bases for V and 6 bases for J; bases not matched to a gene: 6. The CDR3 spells CAISESGLTSGNEQFF. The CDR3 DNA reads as TGTGCCATCAGTGAGTCGGGTTTGACTAGCGGCAATGAGCAGTTCTTC.

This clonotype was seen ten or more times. The chain's CDR3 is CASSLAGSPTWGYTF. CDR3 bases: TGTGCCAGCAGCTTAGCTGGGAGCCCAACTTGGGGCTACACCTTC. The chain combines TRBV11-2 with TRBJ1-2; D is unresolved. The CDR3 totals 15 residues. V was pared by 1 base and J by 8 bases, with 17 bases between. The germline gives CDR1 SGHAT, CDR2 FQNNGV.

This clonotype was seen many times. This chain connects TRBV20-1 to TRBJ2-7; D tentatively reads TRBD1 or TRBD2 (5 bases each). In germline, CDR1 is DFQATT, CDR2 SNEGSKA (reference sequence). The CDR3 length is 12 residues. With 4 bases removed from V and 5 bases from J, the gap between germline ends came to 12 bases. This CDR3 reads CSAKGTEDEQYF. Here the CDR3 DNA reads TGCAGTGCTAAGGGGACCGAAGACGAGCAGTACTTC.

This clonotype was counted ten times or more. CDR3: CSVATAYEQYF. CDR3 coding DNA: TGCAGCGTTGCGACAGCCTACGAGCAGTACTTC. The V and J genes are TRBV29-1 and TRBJ2-7; a possible D gene is TRBD1 (5 bases). Germline lookup yields CDR1 SQVTM and CDR2 ANQGSEA. This CDR3 is 11 amino acids long. V dropped 4 bases and J dropped 2 bases, with 6 bases sitting between them.

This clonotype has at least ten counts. CDR3: CASSFGGSTDTQYF. The CDR3 DNA follows: TGTGCCAGCAGCTTCGGCGGAAGCACAGATACGCAGTATTTT. The chain links TRBV5-6 to TRBJ2-3; no reliable D call. Trimming pared 2 bases from V and 0 bases from J, leaving 7 bases between. The CDR3 spans 14 residues. The germline CDR1 and CDR2 sequences are SGHDT and YYEEEE. Full variable domain (missing parts from reference TRBV5-6 and TRBJ2-3): DAGVTQSPTHLIKTRGQQVTLRCSPKSGHDTVSWYQQALGQGPQFIFQYYEEEERQRGNFPDRFSGHQFPNYSSELNVNALLLGDSALYLCASSFGGSTDTQYFGPGTRLTVL.

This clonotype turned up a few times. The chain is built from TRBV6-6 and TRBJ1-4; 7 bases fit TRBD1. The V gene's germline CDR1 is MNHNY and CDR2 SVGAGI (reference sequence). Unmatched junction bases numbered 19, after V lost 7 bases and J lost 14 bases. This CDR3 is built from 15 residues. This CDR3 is CASTLTGAQGNGLFF. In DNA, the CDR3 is TGTGCCAGCACCCTTACGGGGGCACAGGGGAACGGGCTGTTTTTT.

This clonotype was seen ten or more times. The CDR3 loop reads CASSLEGTTTDTQYF. CDR3 coding DNA: TGTGCCAGCAGCTTAGAAGGGACTACCACAGATACGCAGTATTTT. J is TRBJ2-3 and V is TRBV7-2; 7 bases line up with TRBD2. V gave up 1 base and J gave up 2 bases; unmatched junction bases: 3. CDR1 is SGHTA, CDR2 FQGNSA, per germline. This CDR3 is built from 15 residues.

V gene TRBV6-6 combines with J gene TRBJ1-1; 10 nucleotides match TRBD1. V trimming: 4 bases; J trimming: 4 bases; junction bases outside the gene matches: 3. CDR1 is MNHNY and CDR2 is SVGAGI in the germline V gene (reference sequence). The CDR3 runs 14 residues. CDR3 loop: CASSSGTGATEAFF. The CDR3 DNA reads TGTGCCAGCAGTTCAGGGACAGGGGCCACTGAAGCTTTCTTT.

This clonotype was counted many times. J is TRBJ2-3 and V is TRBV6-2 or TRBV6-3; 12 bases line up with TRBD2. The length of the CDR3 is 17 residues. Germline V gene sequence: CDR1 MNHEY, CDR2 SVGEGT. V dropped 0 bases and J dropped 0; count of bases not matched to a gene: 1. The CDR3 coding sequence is TGTGCCAGCAGTTACTCGACTAGCGGGGGTAGCACAGATACGCAGTATTTT. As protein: CASSYSTSGGSTDTQYF.

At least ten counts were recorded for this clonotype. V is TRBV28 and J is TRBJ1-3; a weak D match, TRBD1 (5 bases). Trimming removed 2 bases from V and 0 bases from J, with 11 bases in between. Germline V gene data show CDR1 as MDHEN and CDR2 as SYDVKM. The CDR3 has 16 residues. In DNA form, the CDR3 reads TGTGCCAGCAGTTTAGGAGGGGATCTCTCTGGAAACACCATATATTTT. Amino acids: CASSLGGDLSGNTIYF.

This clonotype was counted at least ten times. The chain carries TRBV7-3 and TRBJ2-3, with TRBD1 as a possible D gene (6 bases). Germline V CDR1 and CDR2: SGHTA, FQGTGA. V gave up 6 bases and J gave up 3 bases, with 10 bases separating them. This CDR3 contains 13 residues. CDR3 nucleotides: TGTGCCAGCAGTGTACAGGGTACAGATACGCAGTATTTT. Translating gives CASSVQGTDTQYF.

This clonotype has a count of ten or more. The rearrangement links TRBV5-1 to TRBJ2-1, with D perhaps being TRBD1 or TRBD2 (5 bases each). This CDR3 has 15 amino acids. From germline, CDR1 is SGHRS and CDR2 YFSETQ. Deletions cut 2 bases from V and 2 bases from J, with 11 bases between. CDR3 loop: CASSFGGVAYNEQFF. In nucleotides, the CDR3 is TGCGCCAGCAGCTTTGGGGGAGTAGCCTACAATGAGCAGTTCTTC.

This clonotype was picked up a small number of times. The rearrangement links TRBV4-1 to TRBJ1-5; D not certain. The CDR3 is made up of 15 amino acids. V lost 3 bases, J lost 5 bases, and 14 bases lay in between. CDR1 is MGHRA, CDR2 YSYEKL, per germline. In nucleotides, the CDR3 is TGCGCCAGCAGCCAGACGGAGGCAGAGGATCAGCCCCAGCATTTT. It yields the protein CASSQTEAEDQPQHF.